These 7 T cell receptor beta chains share one sample of origin, sequenced in a study of memory CD4+ T cells and cytomegalovirus serostatus. Method: immunoSEQ multiplex PCR; TCRdb's copy keeps in-frame clones and lacks some. The table includes around 50,000 clones, roughly three quarters detected once. The sort gate was single viable CD3+CD4+CD8-CD45RO+ cells for memory CD4+ T cells. What was sequenced was memory CD4+ T cells from blood. These receptors were obtained from an adult in good health and CMV-seronegative.

The V and J genes are TRBV9 and TRBJ2-7, with 7 bases that match TRBD1. The CDR3 loop spans 15 amino acids. J gave up 3 bases and V 4 bases, and 10 bases lay outside the gene matches. CDR1 and CDR2 (germline): SGDLS, YYNGEE. The CDR3 loop is CASSPQGQRFYEQYF. CDR3 DNA sequence: TGTGCCAGCAGCCCCCAGGGACAGCGCTTCTACGAGCAGTACTTC.

The chain combines TRBV10-1 with TRBJ2-7; no clear D gene. In germline, CDR1 is WNHNN, CDR2 SYGVQD (reference sequence). V lost 2 bases to trimming and J lost 6 bases, with 11 bases between them. CDR3 length: 13 residues. The CDR3 nucleotides are TGCGCCAGCAGTGAGGAGGTTTCGGGCGAGCAGTACTTC. Translation gives CASSEEVSGEQYF.

Details on this clone: Distinct nucleotide sequences in the sample also encode this CDR3. This chain links TRBV9 with TRBJ1-4, with 8 nucleotides matching TRBD1. V lost 0 bases to trimming and J lost 8 bases; unmatched junction nucleotides: 9. The CDR3 is made up of 16 amino acids. Germline CDR1 is SGDLS and CDR2 is YYNGEE. Written as DNA, the CDR3 is TGTGCCAGCAGCGTAGCACCCCGGACAGGGAGCGAAAAACTGTTTTTT. Translated, it gives CASSVAPRTGSEKLFF.

This chain uses TRBV6-5 with TRBJ1-4, with 11 bases matching TRBD1. This CDR3 region has 16 residues. CDR1 is MNHEY and CDR2 is SVGAGI in the germline V gene. Trimming cost V 4 bases and J 7 bases; bases outside gene matches: 8. The CDR3 DNA is TGTGCCAGCAGTTGGAACCGGGACAGGGGGAGTGAAAAACTGTTTTTT. Residues: CASSWNRDRGSEKLFF.

This chain uses TRBV28 with TRBJ1-4; D uncertain. Per germline, CDR1 MDHEN and CDR2 SYDVKM. V gave up 2 bases and J gave up 10 bases, with 14 bases separating them. The CDR3 length is 14 residues. The CDR3: CASSLGLILGKLFF. In nucleotides, the CDR3 is TGTGCCAGCAGTTTAGGTCTCATACTAGGAAAACTGTTTTTT.

The chain combines TRBV2 with TRBJ2-7; TRBD2 agrees at 9 bases. CDR3 length: 16 residues. Germline trimming cut 9 bases from V and 2 bases from J; bases unmatched to any gene: 14. The germline CDR1 and CDR2 sequences are SNHLY and FYNNEI. The CDR3 region is CARQRRHSGRTYEQYF. CDR3 in DNA: TGTGCCAGACAACGCCGACATAGCGGGAGAACCTACGAGCAGTACTTC.

This chain connects TRBV18 to TRBJ1-2; 7 bases agree with TRBD1. With V trimmed by 2 bases and J by 1 base, 13 bases remained unmatched. Germline V gives CDR1 KGHSH, CDR2 LQKENI. CDR3 length: 18 residues. DNA for the CDR3: TGTGCCAGCTCACCAAGACGATTTGGGACAGCTCATAACTATGGCTACACCTTC. Translating gives CASSPRRFGTAHNYGYTF.